The next 23 T cell receptor beta chains were all read from a single sample in a study of blood T cells in healthy people across ages. Combining a sample-barcoded 5' primer with a J-beta primer mix, a second PCR ran for roughly 7 to 12 cycles. TCRdb called the 5' RACE reads again in MiXCR, with one record for every CDR3 protein. The sample lists over 700,000 distinct CDR3 sequences, 25% occurring once. These same data were also listed under a study on T cells of mothers and their children.

Sequenced material: blood. Receptors were obtained from a boy younger than 18 in good health.

A few counts support this clonotype. CDR3 DNA sequence: TGCAGTGCTAGTTTCCGCTCGGCGGGAGAGCAGTACTTC. Its protein product is CSASFRSAGEQYF. The V and J genes are TRBV20-1 and TRBJ2-7; tentatively, D is TRBD2 (6 bases). The V and J ends lost 3 bases and 7 bases respectively, with 16 bases between them. The CDR3 consists of 13 residues. Germline lookup yields CDR1 DFQATT and CDR2 SNEGSKA (reference sequence).

This clonotype occurred many times. The CDR3 DNA reads as TGTGCCAGCAGCTTAACAAACTATGGCTACACCTTC. It is translated as CASSLTNYGYTF. The V and J genes are TRBV7-9 and TRBJ1-2; no definite D call. Trimming shortened V by 2 bases and J by 2 bases, and 3 bases separated the two germline ends. The length of the CDR3 is 12 residues. Germline V gene data show CDR1 as SEHNR and CDR2 as FQNEAQ (reference sequence).

This clonotype was seen only a few times. The chain couples TRBV6-1 to TRBJ2-7; D is ambiguous. Trimming removed 7 bases from V and 2 bases from J, with 12 bases in between. CDR3 length: 13 residues. Germline CDR1 MNHNS, CDR2 SASEGT. The DNA for the CDR3 is TGTGCCAGCATGAGGTACACCCCCTACGAGCAGTACTTC. It codes for CASMRYTPYEQYF.

The table lists this clonotype with a few counts. The chain links TRBV29-1 to TRBJ1-2, with D possibly being TRBD1 (6 bases). From germline, CDR1 is SQVTM and CDR2 ANQGSEA. This CDR3 spans 13 amino acids. V was trimmed by 1 base and J by 5 bases, leaving 11 bases between them. This CDR3 is CSVEAVQGYGYTF. The CDR3 coding sequence is TGCAGCGTTGAAGCTGTCCAGGGGTATGGCTACACCTTC.

The J gene is TRBJ2-1, the V gene TRBV29-1, with 8 bases identical to TRBD2. CDR1 and CDR2 from the germline V gene are SQVTM and ANQGSEA. V lost 7 bases, J lost 0 bases, and 5 bases stayed unmatched. The CDR3 is 14 residues long. The CDR3 here is CSGNGRGSYNEQFF. In DNA form, the CDR3 reads TGCAGCGGTAACGGGAGGGGCTCCTACAATGAGCAGTTCTTC.

This clonotype came up once. The genes are TRBV3-1 and TRBJ1-3, with 7 bases that match TRBD1. Looked up from germline, CDR1 is LGHDT and CDR2 is YNNKEL (reference sequence). V shed 6 bases and J 1 base; nucleotides not matched to a gene: 6. The CDR3 runs 15 residues. CDR3 sequence (DNA): TGTGCCAGCAGTTGGGGACAGAAGTCTGGAAACACCATATATTTT. This sequence encodes CASSWGQKSGNTIYF. The full variable domain, its missing parts supplied by reference TRBV3-1 and TRBJ1-3, is DTAVSQTPKYLVTQMGNDKSIKCEQNLGHDTMYWYKQDSKKFLKIMFSYNNKELIINETVPNRFSPKSPDKAHLNLHINSLELGDSAVYFCASSWGQKSGNTIYFGEGSWLTVV.

This chain uses TRBV11-2 with TRBJ1-4; unclear D gene. CDR1 and CDR2 (germline): SGHAT, FQNNGV. V was pared by 2 bases and J by 11 bases, with 18 bases between. This CDR3 has 15 residues. Here the CDR3 DNA reads TGTGCCAGCAGCTTACCCCCGGAAGCCATGGGGAAACTGTTTTTT. It yields the protein CASSLPPEAMGKLFF.

The table lists this clonotype with a few counts. The chain combines TRBV10-3 with TRBJ2-7; weak D call: TRBD2 (6 bases). The CDR3 totals 14 residues. V lost 6 bases and J 0 bases, leaving 12 bases between the germline ends. The V gene's germline CDR1 is ENHRY and CDR2 SYGVKD. The CDR3 nucleotides are TGTGCCATCAGGAGGGACTGGAACTCCTACGAGCAGTACTTC. Translation gives CAIRRDWNSYEQYF.

The sample holds a few counts of this clonotype. The chain couples TRBV7-2 to TRBJ1-1; D is undetermined. CDR1 and CDR2 from the germline V gene are SGHTA and FQGNSA. The CDR3 extends over 16 amino acids. With 4 bases removed from V and 4 bases from J, the gap between germline ends came to 19 bases. CDR3 loop: CASSYYYRAEGTEAFF. The CDR3 region has the DNA TGTGCCAGCAGCTACTACTACCGGGCCGAGGGCACTGAAGCTTTCTTT.

The chain has TRBV5-6 and TRBJ2-1, with D tentatively TRBD2 (7 bases). The CDR3 is 17 residues long. The germline V gene has CDR1 SGHDT and CDR2 YYEEEE. The V and J ends lost 4 bases and 4 bases respectively, with 21 bases between them. In DNA, the CDR3 is TGTGCCAGCAGCAGAACAGGGCCCGCGGGAGCATACAATGAGCAGTTCTTC. It yields the protein CASSRTGPAGAYNEQFF.

The rearrangement uses TRBV11-2 and TRBJ2-5; D remains ambiguous. Germline CDR1 and CDR2: SGHAT and FQNNGV. The CDR3 has 12 amino acids. Trimming removed 5 bases at V and 5 bases at J, with 9 bases between. The CDR3, as DNA: TGTGCCAGCAGCCGCATGGGGGAGACCCAGTACTTC. Its protein product is CASSRMGETQYF.

This chain connects TRBV4-2 to TRBJ2-1; 7 bases are a match to TRBD2. Germline V CDR1 and CDR2: LGHNA, YNFKEQ. The ends lost 4 bases at V and 7 bases at J; junction bases unmatched: 10. The CDR3 spans 15 residues. CDR3: CASSPTTGLQNEQFF. Here the CDR3 DNA reads TGTGCCAGCAGCCCTACCACGGGACTACAAAATGAGCAGTTCTTC.

This clonotype appeared a few times. V gene TRBV3-1 combines with J gene TRBJ2-7; D gene uncertain. V was cut by 1 base and J by 5 bases, with 12 bases left in between. Germline CDR1 is LGHDT and CDR2 is YNNKEL (reference sequence). The CDR3 covers 14 residues. The CDR3 coding sequence is TGTGCCAGCAGCCAAGCTACGTCCCCCGACGAGCAGTACTTC. It yields the protein CASSQATSPDEQYF.

The chain carries TRBV5-5 and TRBJ1-2, with 8 nucleotides matching TRBD1. The CDR3 covers 14 residues. Germline V gives CDR1 SGHKS, CDR2 YYEKEE (reference sequence). After removal of 4 bases from V and 3 bases from J, the junction contained 5 bases not matched to a gene. CDR3 loop: CASSTGQEDYGYTF. As DNA, the CDR3 is TGTGCCAGCAGCACGGGACAGGAGGACTATGGCTACACCTTC.

CDR3 residues: CASSPLSSVQFF. CDR3 in DNA: TGTGCCAGCAGCCCCCTTTCGTCCGTGCAGTTCTTC. The V and J genes are TRBV5-6 and TRBJ2-1; D gene uncertain. V lost 4 bases to trimming and J lost 12 bases, with 14 bases between them. Looked up from germline, CDR1 is SGHDT and CDR2 is YYEEEE. This CDR3 has 12 amino acids.

This clonotype was picked up a small number of times. This rearrangement joins TRBV29-1 to TRBJ2-7; 10 bases map to TRBD1. This CDR3 region has 15 residues. Germline V gives CDR1 SQVTM, CDR2 ANQGSEA. J was trimmed by 2 bases and V by 3 bases; bases with no gene match: 7. For the CDR3, the DNA is TGCAGCGTTGATGCGGGACAGGGGAATCCCTACGAGCAGTACTTC. Translating gives CSVDAGQGNPYEQYF.

V gene TRBV5-1 combines with J gene TRBJ2-2, with D uncertain. Germline CDR1 is SGHRS and CDR2 is YFSETQ. This CDR3 contains 15 residues. The V end lost 1 base, the J end lost 7 bases, and 14 bases lay between the germline ends. The DNA for the CDR3 is TGCGCCAGCAGCTTGAGGTCCCCCGAGAGCGGGGAGCTGTTTTTT. Amino acids: CASSLRSPESGELFF.

The chain carries TRBV7-2 and TRBJ2-7, with D maybe TRBD2 (6 bases). Germline values: CDR1 SGHTA, CDR2 FQGNSA. V was clipped by 5 bases and J by 7 bases, with 12 bases between them. There are 12 residues in the CDR3. The CDR3 coding sequence is TGTGCCAGCAGCGTCCCGGGACTGGAGCAGTACTTC. This sequence encodes CASSVPGLEQYF.

This clonotype occurred a few times. The chain links TRBV5-6 to TRBJ1-1, with D perhaps TRBD1 (6 bases). Trimming took 6 bases from V and 10 from J, leaving 19 bases between them. From germline, CDR1 is SGHDT and CDR2 YYEEEE. The CDR3 has 13 amino acids. CDR3 amino acids: CASTANPGGRAFF. The CDR3 nucleotides are TGTGCCAGCACCGCGAATCCGGGGGGCCGAGCTTTCTTT.

The V and J genes are TRBV28 and TRBJ2-1, with 12 bases lining up with TRBD2. The junction had 19 bases not matched to a gene; V was cut back by 7 bases and J by 0 bases. This CDR3 is built from 21 residues. Germline V CDR1 and CDR2: MDHEN, SYDVKM. CDR3 sequence (DNA): TGTGCCAGCATCCCTGGAGGGGCCGGGACTAGCGGGTATAGCTCCTACAATGAGCAGTTCTTC. Encoded protein: CASIPGGAGTSGYSSYNEQFF. Variable domain in full (rest from reference TRBV28 and TRBJ2-1): DVKVTQSSRYLVKRTGEKVFLECVQDMDHENMFWYRQDPGLGLRLIYFSYDVKMKEKGDIPEGYSVSREKKERFSLILESASTNQTSMYLCASIPGGAGTSGYSSYNEQFFGPGTRLTVL.

This clonotype was observed at least ten times. The rearrangement uses TRBV2 and TRBJ2-5; 7 nucleotides agree with TRBD2. Germline assignment: CDR1 SNHLY and CDR2 FYNNEI. There are 14 residues in the CDR3. V shed 1 base, J shed 3 bases, and the junction held 2 bases outside the gene matches. CDR3 DNA sequence: TGTGCCAGCAGTGAAGGGCTAGCGGAAGAGACCCAGTACTTC. It is translated as CASSEGLAEETQYF.

This clonotype was counted a few times. The V and J genes are TRBV11-3 and TRBJ2-5, with D unresolved. Trimming removed 0 bases from V and 7 bases from J, with 12 bases in between. Germline loops: CDR1 SGHNT, CDR2 YENEEA. This CDR3 region has 14 residues. The DNA of the CDR3 is TGTGCCAGCAGCTTAGAGGCCTGGTGGGGGACCCAGTACTTC. Translation: CASSLEAWWGTQYF.

This clonotype was seen a handful of times. V is TRBV4-1 and J is TRBJ2-7; possibly TRBD1 for D (5 bases). V lost 3 bases to trimming and J lost 7 bases, with 16 bases between them. CDR1 and CDR2 (germline): MGHRA, YSYEKL. There are 14 residues in the CDR3. The CDR3 DNA sequence: TGCGCCAGCAGCCAGGTTGGGGCATGGCGAGAGCAGTACTTC. Translation gives CASSQVGAWREQYF.